This T cell receptor (beta chain) was sequenced for a study of naive and memory T cell subsets. By share of the sample, this clonotype is medium-sized (0.01 to 0.1%). Both TRBC1 and TRBC2 were covered by a beta constant-region primer of two equimolar oligonucleotides. TCRdb recomputed calls from the UMI-ligation and nested PCR reads with MiXCR, one row per CDR3 protein. The sample contains about 80,000 distinct CDR3 sequences, around 13% of which appear only once. The CDR3 consists of 14 residues. Germline loops: CDR1 SGHAT, CDR2 FQNNGV. The J segment lost 5 bases and the V segment lost 7 bases, leaving 4 bases of the junction unmatched.

The chain carries TRBV11-2 and TRBJ2-2; 10 positions match TRBD1. The receptor was derived from a human donor in good health. Sequencing input: central memory CD4+ T cells from blood. The CDR3 nucleotides read TGTGCCAGCATCAGGACAGGGGGAACCGGGGAGCTGTTTTTT. Its protein is CASIRTGGTGELFF.